This T cell receptor beta chain originates from a study of T cell repertoires in cytomegalovirus infection. On the study more broadly: Public TCR beta signature analysis indicated the presence of both CMV infection and matching HLA type.

TCRdb ran MiXCR on the reads and lists one entry per CDR3 protein. Of around 260,000 distinct CDR3 sequences listed, roughly 10% were seen once; the top ten hold about 14%. This clonotype was counted ten times or more. Its cognate antigen is unknown. The CDR3 has 14 amino acids. Trimming took 1 base from V and 4 from J, leaving 10 bases between them. CDR1 SGHTA and CDR2 FQGNSA come from the germline V gene. Whole-study results and caveats: Public TCR beta family frequency separated CMV-and-HLA carriers, including in an independent cohort. Predominance within the ex vivo response was attributable to HLA-C-restricted CMV-specific TCR beta clonotypes.

The chain carries TRBV7-2 and TRBJ1-1; D is possibly TRBD1 (5 bases). The sample taken for sequencing was PBMCs. The source of this sequence is a human donor in good health (CMV status not recorded). Some clones in this sample may be carry-over from other donors' samples. The CDR3 sequence is CASSLEGSVTEAFF. Here the CDR3 DNA reads TGTGCCAGCAGCTTAGAGGGGTCGGTCACTGAAGCTTTCTTT.